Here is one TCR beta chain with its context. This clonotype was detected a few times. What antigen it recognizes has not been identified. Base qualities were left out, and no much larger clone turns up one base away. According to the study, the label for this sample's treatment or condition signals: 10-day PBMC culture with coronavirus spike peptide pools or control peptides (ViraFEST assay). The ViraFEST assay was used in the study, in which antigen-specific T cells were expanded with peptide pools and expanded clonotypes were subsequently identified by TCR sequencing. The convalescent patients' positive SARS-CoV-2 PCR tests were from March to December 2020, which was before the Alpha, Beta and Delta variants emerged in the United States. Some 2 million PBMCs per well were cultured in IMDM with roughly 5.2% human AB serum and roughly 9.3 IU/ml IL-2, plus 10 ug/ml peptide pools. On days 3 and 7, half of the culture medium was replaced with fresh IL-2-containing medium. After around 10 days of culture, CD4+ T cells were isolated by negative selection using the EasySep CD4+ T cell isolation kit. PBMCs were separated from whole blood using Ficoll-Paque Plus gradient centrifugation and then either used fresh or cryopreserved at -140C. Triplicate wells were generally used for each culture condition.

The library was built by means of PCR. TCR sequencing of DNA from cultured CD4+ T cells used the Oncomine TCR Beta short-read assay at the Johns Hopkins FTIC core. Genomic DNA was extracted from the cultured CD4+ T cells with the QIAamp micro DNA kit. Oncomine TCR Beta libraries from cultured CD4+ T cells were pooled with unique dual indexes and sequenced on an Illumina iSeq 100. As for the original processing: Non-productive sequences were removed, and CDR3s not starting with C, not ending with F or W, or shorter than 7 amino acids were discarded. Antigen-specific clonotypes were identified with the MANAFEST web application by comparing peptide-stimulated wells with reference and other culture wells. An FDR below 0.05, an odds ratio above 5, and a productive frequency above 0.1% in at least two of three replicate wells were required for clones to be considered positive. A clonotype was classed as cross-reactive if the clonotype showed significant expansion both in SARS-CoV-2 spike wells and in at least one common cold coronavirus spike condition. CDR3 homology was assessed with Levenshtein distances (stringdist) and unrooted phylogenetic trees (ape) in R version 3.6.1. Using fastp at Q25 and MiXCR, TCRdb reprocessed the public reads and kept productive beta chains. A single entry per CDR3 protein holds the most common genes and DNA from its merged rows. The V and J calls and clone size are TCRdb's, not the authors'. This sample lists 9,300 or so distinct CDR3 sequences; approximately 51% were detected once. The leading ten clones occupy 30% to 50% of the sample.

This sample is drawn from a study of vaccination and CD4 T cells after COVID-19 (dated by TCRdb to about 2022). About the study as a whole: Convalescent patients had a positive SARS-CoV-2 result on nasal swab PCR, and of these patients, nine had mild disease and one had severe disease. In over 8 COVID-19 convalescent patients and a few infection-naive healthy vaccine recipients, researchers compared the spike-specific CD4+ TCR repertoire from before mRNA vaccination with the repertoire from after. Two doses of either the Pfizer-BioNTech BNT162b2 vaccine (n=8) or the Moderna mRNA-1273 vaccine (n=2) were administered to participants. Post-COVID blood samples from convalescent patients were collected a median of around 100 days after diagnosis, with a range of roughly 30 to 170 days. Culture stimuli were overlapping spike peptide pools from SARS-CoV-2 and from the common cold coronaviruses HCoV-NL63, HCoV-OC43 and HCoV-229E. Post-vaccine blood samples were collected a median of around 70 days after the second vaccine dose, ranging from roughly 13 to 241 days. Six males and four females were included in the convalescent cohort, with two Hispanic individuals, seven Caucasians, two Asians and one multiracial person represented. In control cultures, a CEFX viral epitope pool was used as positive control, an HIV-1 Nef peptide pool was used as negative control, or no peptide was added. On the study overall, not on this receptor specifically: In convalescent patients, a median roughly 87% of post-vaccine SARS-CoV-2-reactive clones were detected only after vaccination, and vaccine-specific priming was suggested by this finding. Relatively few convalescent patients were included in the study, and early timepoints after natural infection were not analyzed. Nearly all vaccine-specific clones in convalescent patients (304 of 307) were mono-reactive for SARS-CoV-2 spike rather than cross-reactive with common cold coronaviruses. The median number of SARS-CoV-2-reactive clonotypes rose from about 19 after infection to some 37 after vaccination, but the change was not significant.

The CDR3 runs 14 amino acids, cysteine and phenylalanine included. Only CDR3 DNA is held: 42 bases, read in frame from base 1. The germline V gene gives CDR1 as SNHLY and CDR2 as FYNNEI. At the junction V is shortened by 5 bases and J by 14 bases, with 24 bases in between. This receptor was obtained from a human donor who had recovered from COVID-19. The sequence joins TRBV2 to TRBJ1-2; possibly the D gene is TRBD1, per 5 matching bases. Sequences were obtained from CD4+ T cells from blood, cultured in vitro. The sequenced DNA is TGTGCCAGCAGTCCAACCAACTGGGGAGGGACTCTTACCTTC. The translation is CASSPTNWGGTLTF.